This T cell receptor (beta chain) was identified during a study of regulatory T cells in long-lasting Graves disease. Time point described: newly diagnosed GD, antithyroid drugs for less than 3 months. RNA isolated from PBMCs was used to make the TCR library. Building the TCR beta libraries relied on iRepertoire HTBI primers, and CDR3 regions underwent Arm-PCR. TCRdb called the multiplex PCR reads again in MiXCR, with one record for every CDR3 protein. Of 300,000 to 400,000 distinct CDR3 sequences listed, roughly 16% are singletons. In this sample, this clonotype turned up many times. The sequenced sample was peripheral blood mononuclear cells (PBMCs), obtained at new diagnosis, from a patient treated with antithyroid drugs. The source of this sequence is a female donor with Graves disease.

For the CDR3, the DNA is TGTGCCATCAGTGAGTCACAGGGCCAAGAGACCCAGTACTTC. Encoded protein: CAISESQGQETQYF. This sequence joins TRBV10-3 and TRBJ2-5, with D perhaps matching TRBD1 (6 bases). The CDR3 is 14 amino acids. CDR1 is ENHRY and CDR2 is SYGVKD in the germline V gene. Trimming left V 0 bases short and J 1 base short, with 6 bases between.